This T cell receptor beta chain comes out of a study of identical twins (dated by TCRdb to between 2015 and 2016). For context, the study as a whole: TCR alpha and beta repertoires from monozygotic twins, unrelated adults of various ages and cord blood were deep-sequenced to test whether fetal clonotypes persist. To rule out contamination, the twin experiments were replicated at different times with different library preparation protocols.

From V the trimming removes 5 bases and from J it removes 4 bases, while the gene matches leave 11 bases of the junction unaccounted for. CDR1 is given as MNHEY and CDR2 as SMNVEV, both from the germline V gene (reference sequence). The CDR3 spans 16 residues, from the cysteine through the phenylalanine. The kept DNA is CDR3 alone, 48 bases in frame from the first base. This clonotype showed up just a few times. This clone's antigen is unknown. No much larger clone exists at a distance of one base, and base qualities are not known. Libraries were constructed by 5' RACE. The run used an Illumina HiSeq 2000. A universal primer binding site was introduced by template switching, and a unique molecular identifier was present in the final cDNA, enabling accurate counting of TCR cDNA molecules. Specific primers in the conserved constant-segment region were used to synthesize first-strand cDNA for the TCR alpha and beta chains. Each cDNA library was double barcoded, with a SMART-Mk sample barcode plus Illumina barcodes, to control for contamination. TruSeq adapter sequences and Illumina sample barcodes were added in two successive PCR steps. Sequencing of the TCR alpha and beta cDNA libraries was done on the Illumina HiSeq platform using custom primers. The original methods were these. Unique molecular identifiers were extracted from raw reads with MiGEC, and CDR3 positions were determined with MiXCR. Recombination models were inferred per individual with the repgenHMM and IGoR tools using an EM algorithm. Shared clonotype analysis was performed with the tcR package in R, normalizing sharing by the product of cloneset sizes. To study raw recombination free of thymic and clonal selection effects, out-of-frame nonproductive sequences were analyzed. TCRdb redid the processing of the public reads, applying fastp at Q25 and MiXCR, and retained in-frame beta chains. Entries are consolidated by CDR3 protein sequence, retaining the most common genes and DNA. V and J calls and clone size were set by TCRdb, not the authors. The sample table contains roughly 1,500,000 distinct CDR3 sequences; only one count was recorded for under 35% of them. The ten largest account for about 0.27% of the sample.

Every donor was a healthy Caucasian. The investigation overall reported the following: Abundant cord blood beta clonotypes had fewer insertions, young adult naive repertoires showed a similar but weaker trend, and memory repertoires showed no such trend. Conclusions relied on cross-sectional statistical analysis, since the same donors could not be followed over many years. Invariant T cells such as MAIT and iNKT could partly confound zero-insertion analyses, although diverse VJ usage argued against such confounding for most clonotypes. In beta out-of-frame sequences, excess twin sharing was weaker, because having fewer shared sequences lowered the signal-to-noise ratio. Compared with coincidental sharing between unrelated individuals, an excess of low generation-probability sequences was observed among out-of-frame TCR alpha sequences shared between twins. In monozygotic twins, out-of-frame TCR alpha sharing was systematically underestimated by recombination models, although the models agreed with sharing between unrelated individuals.

The sample comprised cord blood. This clonotype was sampled from a newborn girl in good health. The V and J segments used are TRBV27 and TRBJ1-2; a stretch of 9 junction bases matches TRBD1. The DNA reads as follows: TGTGCCAGCAGTCCCCCCGTCCGGGACAGGGCCTATGGCTACACCTTC. Translated, this gives CASSPPVRDRAYGYTF.